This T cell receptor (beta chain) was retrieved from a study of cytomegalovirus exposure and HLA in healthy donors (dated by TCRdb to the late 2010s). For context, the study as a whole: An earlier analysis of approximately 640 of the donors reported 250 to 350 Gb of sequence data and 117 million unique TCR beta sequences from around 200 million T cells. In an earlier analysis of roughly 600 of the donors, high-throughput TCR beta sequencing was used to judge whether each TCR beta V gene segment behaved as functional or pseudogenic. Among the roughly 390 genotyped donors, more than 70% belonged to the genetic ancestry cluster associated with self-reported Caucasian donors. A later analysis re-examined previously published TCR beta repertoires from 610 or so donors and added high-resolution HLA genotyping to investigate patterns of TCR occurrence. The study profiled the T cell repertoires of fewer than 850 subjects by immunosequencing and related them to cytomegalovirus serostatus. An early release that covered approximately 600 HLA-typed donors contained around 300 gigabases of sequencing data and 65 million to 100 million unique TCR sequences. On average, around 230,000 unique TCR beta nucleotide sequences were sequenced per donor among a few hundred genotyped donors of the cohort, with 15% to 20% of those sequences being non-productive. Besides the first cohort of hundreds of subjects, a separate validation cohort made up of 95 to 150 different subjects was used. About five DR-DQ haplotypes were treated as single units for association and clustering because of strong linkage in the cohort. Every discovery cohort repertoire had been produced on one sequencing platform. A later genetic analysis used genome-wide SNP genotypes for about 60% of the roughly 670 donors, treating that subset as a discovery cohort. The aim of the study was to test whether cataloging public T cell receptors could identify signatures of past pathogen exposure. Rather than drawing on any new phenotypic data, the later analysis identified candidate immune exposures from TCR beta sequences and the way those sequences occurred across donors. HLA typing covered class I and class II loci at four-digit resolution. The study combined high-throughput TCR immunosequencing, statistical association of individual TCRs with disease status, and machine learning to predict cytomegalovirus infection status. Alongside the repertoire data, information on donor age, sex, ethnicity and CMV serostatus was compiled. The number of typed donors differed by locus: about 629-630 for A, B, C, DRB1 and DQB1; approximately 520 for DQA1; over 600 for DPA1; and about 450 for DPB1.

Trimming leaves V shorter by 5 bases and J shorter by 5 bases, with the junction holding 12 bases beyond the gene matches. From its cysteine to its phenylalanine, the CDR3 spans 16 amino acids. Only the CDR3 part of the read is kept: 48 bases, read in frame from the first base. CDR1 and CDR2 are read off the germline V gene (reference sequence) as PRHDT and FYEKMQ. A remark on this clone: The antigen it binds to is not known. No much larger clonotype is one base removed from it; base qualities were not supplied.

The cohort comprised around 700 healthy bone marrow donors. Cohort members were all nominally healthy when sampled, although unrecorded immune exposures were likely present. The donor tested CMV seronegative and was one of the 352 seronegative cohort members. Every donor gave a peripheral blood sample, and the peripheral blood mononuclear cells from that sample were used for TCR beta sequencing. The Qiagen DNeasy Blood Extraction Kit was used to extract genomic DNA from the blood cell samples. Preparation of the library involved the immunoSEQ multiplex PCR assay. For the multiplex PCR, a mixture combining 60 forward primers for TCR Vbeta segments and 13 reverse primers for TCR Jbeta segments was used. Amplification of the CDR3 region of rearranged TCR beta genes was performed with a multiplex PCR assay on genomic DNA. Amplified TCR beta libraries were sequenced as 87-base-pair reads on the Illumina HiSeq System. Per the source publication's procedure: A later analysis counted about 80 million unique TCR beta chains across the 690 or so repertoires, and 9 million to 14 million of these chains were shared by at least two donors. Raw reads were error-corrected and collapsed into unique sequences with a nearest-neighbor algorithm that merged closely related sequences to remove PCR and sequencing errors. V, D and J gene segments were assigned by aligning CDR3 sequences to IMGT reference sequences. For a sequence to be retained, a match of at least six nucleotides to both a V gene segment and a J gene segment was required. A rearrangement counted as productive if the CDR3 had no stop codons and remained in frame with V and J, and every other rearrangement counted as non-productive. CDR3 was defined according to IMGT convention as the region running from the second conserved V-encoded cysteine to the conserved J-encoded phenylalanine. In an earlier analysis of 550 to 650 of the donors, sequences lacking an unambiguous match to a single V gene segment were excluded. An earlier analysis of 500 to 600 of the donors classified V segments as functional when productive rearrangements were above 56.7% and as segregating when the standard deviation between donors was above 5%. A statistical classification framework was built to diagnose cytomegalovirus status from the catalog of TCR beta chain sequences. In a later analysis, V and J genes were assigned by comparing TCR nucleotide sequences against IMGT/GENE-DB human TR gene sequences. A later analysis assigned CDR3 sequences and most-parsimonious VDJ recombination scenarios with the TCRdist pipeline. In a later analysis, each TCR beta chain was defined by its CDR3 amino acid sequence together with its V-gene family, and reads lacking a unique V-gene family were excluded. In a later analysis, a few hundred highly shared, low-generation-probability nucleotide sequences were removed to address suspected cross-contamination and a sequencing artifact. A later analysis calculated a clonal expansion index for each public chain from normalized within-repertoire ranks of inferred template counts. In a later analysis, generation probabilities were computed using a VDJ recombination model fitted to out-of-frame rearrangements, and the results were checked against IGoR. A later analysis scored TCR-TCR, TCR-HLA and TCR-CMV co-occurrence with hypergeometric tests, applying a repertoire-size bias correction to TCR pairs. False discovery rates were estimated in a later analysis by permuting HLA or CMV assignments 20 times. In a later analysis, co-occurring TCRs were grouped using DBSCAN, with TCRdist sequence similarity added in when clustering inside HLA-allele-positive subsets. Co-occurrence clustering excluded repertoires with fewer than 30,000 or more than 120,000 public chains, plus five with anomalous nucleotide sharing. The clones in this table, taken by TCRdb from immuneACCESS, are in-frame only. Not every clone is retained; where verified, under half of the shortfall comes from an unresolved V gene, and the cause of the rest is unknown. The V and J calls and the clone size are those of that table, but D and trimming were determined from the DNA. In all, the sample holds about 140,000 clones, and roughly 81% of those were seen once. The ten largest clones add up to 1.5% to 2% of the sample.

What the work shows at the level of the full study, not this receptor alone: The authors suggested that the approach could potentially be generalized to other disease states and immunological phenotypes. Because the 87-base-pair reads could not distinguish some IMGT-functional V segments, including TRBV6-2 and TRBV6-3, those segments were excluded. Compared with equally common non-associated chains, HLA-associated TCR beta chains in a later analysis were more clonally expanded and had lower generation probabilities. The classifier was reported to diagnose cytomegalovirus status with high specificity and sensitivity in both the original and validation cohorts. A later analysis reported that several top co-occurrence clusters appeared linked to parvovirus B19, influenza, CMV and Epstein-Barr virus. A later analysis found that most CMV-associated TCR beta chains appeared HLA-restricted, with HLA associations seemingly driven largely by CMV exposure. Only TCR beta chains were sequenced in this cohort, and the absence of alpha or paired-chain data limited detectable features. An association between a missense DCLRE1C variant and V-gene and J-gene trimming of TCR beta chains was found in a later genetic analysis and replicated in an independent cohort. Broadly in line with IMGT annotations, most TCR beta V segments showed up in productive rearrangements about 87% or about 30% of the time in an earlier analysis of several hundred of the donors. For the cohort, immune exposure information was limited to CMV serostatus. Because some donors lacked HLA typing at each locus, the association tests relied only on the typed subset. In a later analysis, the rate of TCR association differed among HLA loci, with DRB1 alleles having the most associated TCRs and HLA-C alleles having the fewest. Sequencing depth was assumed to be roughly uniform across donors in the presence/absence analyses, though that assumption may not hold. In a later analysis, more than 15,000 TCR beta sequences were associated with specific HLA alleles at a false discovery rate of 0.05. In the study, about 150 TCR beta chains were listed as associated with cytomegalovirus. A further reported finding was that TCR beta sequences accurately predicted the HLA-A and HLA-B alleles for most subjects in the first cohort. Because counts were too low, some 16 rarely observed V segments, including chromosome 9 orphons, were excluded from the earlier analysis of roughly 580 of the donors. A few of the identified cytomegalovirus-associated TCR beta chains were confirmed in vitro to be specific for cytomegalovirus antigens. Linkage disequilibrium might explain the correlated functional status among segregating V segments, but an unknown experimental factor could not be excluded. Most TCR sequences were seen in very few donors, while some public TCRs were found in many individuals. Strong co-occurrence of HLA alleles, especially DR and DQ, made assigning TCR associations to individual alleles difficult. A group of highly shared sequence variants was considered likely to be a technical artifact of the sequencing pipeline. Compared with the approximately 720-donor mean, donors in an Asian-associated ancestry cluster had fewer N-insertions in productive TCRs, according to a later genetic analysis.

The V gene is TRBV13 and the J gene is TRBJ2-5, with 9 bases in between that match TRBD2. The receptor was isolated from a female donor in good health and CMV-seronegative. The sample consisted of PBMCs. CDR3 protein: CASSRSLAGVGETQYF. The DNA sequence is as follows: TGTGCCAGCAGCAGAAGCTTAGCGGGAGTCGGGGAGACCCAGTACTTC.